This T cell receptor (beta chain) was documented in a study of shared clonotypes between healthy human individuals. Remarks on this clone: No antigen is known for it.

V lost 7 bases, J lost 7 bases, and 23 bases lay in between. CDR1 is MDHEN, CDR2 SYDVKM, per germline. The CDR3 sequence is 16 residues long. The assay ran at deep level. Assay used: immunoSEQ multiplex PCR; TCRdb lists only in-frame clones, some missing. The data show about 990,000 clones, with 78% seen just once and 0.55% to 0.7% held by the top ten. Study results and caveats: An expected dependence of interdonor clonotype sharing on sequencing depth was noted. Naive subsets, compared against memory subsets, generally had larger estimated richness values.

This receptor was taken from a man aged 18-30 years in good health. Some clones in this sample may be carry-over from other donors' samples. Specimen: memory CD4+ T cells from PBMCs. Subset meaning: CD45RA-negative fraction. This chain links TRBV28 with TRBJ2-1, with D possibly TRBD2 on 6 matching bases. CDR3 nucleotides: TGTGCCAGCACCACTGCCGGTTTGGTGGGGAGGAATGAGCAGTTCTTC. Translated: CASTTAGLVGRNEQFF.